This TCR beta chain was obtained from a study of T cell changes during pregnancy in multiple sclerosis. CDR1 MDHEN and CDR2 SYDVKM come from the germline V gene. V shed 2 bases, J shed 0 bases, and the junction held 10 bases outside the gene matches. This CDR3 comprises 18 residues. Repertoires were generated with immunoSEQ multiplex PCR, while TCRdb's copy carries only in-frame clones and drops some. The sample yields roughly 100,000 clones, about 89% seen once. The sequence was obtained from a female donor with multiple sclerosis, enrolled in a pregnancy study. The V and J genes are TRBV28 and TRBJ2-7, with 10 bases matching TRBD2. Sequencing used peripheral blood, obtained before pregnancy. CDR3 bases: TGTGCCAGCAGTTTAGAGCTGAGACTAGCGGGTGTCTCCTACGAGCAGTACTTC. Translation gives CASSLELRLAGVSYEQYF.